The TCR beta chain under discussion was sequenced for a study of OX40 agonist ivuxolimab in advanced cancers. For the study at large: Ivuxolimab was delivered to patients intravenously every 2 weeks at doses spanning 0.01 to 10 mg/kg. Among those treated, three patients had partial responses, one with hepatocellular carcinoma and two with cutaneous melanoma. Whole-study findings and limits: Averaging showed that CD8+ T cells had more expanded clones than CD4+ did. Expanded peripheral T cell antigen specificity was not determined.

The repertoire was sequenced with immunoSEQ multiplex PCR; TCRdb's copy has only in-frame clones and lacks some. Among tens of thousands of clones listed, around nine tenths were seen once. In its sample, this clone was seen once. No antigen is known for it. The CDR3 runs to 14 residues. Trimming took 3 bases from V and 3 from J, leaving 11 bases between them. CDR1 and CDR2 from the germline V gene are MNHEY and SMNVEV (reference sequence). The specimen was CD4+ or CD8+ T cells sorted from blood, collected in a trial of the OX40 agonist ivuxolimab. The rearrangement uses TRBV27 and TRBJ2-5; D is unclear. The origin of this receptor is an adult with an advanced solid tumor such as melanoma, head and neck, liver or kidney cancer. The CDR3 sequence is CASSFGYRKETQYF. For the CDR3, the DNA is TGTGCCAGCAGTTTCGGGTACCGAAAAGAGACCCAGTACTTC.